The sequence of this T cell receptor beta chain was determined in a study of CXCR3-negative and CXCR3-positive naive CD8 T cells. Identification of naive CD8+ T cells rested on CD45RO-CCR7+CD27+CD95- status. Concerning this clonotype itself: Its cognate antigen is unknown.

Study-level results: After cryopreservation, expression of CXCR3 was partially reduced, and most assays were run with fresh PBMCs. CXCR3-negative and CXCR3-positive naive cells shared comparable TRBV-TRBJ usage, but memory cells did not.

The TRB libraries of cDNA were built by UMI-labeled 5' RACE. TCRdb re-analyzed the 5' RACE reads; it lists each CDR3 protein once, without DNA. Seen in this sample are 100,000 to 150,000 distinct CDR3 sequences; the ten most common clones hold 0.25% to 0.35%. Sequenced input: naive CXCR3- CD8+ T cells from blood. Subset indicated: CD45RO-CCR7+CD27+CD95- naive CD8+ T cells lacking CXCR3 (TNR3-). This TCR derives from a human donor in good health. Some clones in this sample may be carry-over from other donors' samples.

CDR3 in amino acids: CASSLPGQGHNEQFF. The V and J genes are TRBV5-6 and TRBJ2-1; as DNA is missing, the TRBD1 call by TCRdb cannot be tested. CDR1 and CDR2 (germline): SGHDT, YYEEEE. The length of the CDR3 is 15 residues.